Described below is a single T cell receptor (beta chain) sequence and its context. The V end was cut by 5 bases, the J end by 7 bases, with 17 bases between. The CDR3 has 13 amino acids. CDR1 is DFQATT and CDR2 is SNEGSKA in the germline V gene (reference sequence). This specimen comes from a study of blood T cells in healthy people across ages. For the second PCR, which ran for roughly 6 to 11 cycles, a sample-barcoded 5' primer and a J-beta primer mix were used. From the 5' RACE reads, TCRdb called clonotypes with MiXCR, one entry per CDR3 protein. The sample yields around 280,000 distinct CDR3 sequences, 25% to 30% seen once.

The TCR was taken from a woman in her 70s in good health. The specimen sequenced was blood. V usage is TRBV20-1 and J usage is TRBJ1-1, with unresolved D. CDR3 bases: TGCAGTGCTGGGCGCGGGCCAGGAGGTGAAGCTTTCTTT. Its translation: CSAGRGPGGEAFF.